Below, 27 T cell receptor beta chains from the same sample are listed, as sequenced in a study of blood T cells in healthy people across ages. Next came a second PCR, run for about 6 to 11 cycles, which used a sample-barcoded 5' primer along with a J-beta primer mix. TCRdb used MiXCR to reprocess the 5' RACE reads, holding one entry per CDR3 protein. In the table there are hundreds of thousands of distinct CDR3 sequences, more than 50% of which are singletons. Sequencing input: blood. The receptors come from a man aged 40-55 years in good health.

The genes are TRBV5-1 and TRBJ2-5; TRBD1 aligns across 7 bases. The CDR3 covers 15 residues. From germline, CDR1 is SGHRS and CDR2 YFSETQ. V was pared by 2 bases and J by 1 base, with 5 bases of the junction left unmatched. The CDR3 coding sequence is TGCGCCAGCAGCTTAGGCAGGGGGAGCCAAGAGACCCAGTACTTC. Its translation is CASSLGRGSQETQYF.

V and J are TRBV7-9 and TRBJ2-5; maybe TRBD2 (6 bases). Trimming shortened V by 2 bases and J by 5 bases, and 12 bases separated the two germline ends. Germline CDR1 is SEHNR and CDR2 is FQNEAQ (reference sequence). This CDR3 is built from 14 residues. This chain's CDR3 is CASSLNQGGETQYF. The DNA for the CDR3 is TGTGCCAGCAGCTTAAACCAGGGAGGCGAGACCCAGTACTTC.

As concerns this clonotype: A much larger clone differs by one base, so this may be a read error. The chain recombines TRBV6-5 with TRBJ2-3; 9 bases are a match to TRBD2. This CDR3 comprises 16 residues. Germline CDR1 and CDR2: MNHEY and SVGAGI. Trimming at V came to 10 bases and at J to 1 base, leaving 12 bases not matched to a gene. The CDR3 region is CATLGTVAGGTDTQYF. The DNA of the CDR3 is TGTGCCACCCTAGGGACCGTAGCGGGGGGCACAGATACGCAGTATTTT.

This clonotype has more than one count but fewer than ten. The chain is built from TRBV6-5 and TRBJ2-3; D ambiguous. Per germline, CDR1 MNHEY and CDR2 SVGAGI. The length of the CDR3 is 14 residues. Trimming pared 6 bases from V and 2 bases from J, leaving 12 bases between. The CDR3 DNA reads as TGTGCCAGCAGCAGACGCACGATCACAGATACGCAGTATTTT. Translating it yields CASSRRTITDTQYF.

This clonotype was seen a single time. V usage is TRBV7-8 and J usage is TRBJ2-1; weak D call: TRBD1 (6 bases). In germline, CDR1 is SGHVS, CDR2 FQNEAQ. The V end lost 4 bases, the J end lost 13 bases, and 17 bases lay between the germline ends. The CDR3 totals 13 residues. CDR3 protein: CASSSRWGQAQFF. CDR3 DNA: TGTGCCAGCAGCTCCCGTTGGGGACAAGCTCAGTTCTTC.

The CDR3 spells CASPLGEVQYNSPLHF. The DNA for the CDR3 is TGTGCCAGCCCCTTAGGGGAGGTCCAATATAATTCACCCCTCCACTTT. J is TRBJ1-6 and V is TRBV7-6; tentative D call: TRBD1 (5 bases). CDR3 length: 16 amino acids. V lost 8 bases, J lost 4 bases, and 18 bases lay in between. In germline, CDR1 is SGHVS, CDR2 FNYEAQ.

The CDR3 protein is CASSLVGTAQGLNTEAFF. CDR3 bases: TGTGCCAGCAGCTTAGTTGGGACGGCTCAGGGATTGAACACTGAAGCTTTCTTT. This chain links TRBV7-3 with TRBJ1-1; maybe TRBD1 (5 bases). The CDR3 contains 18 residues. Germline CDR1 and CDR2: SGHTA and FQGTGA. Deletions cut 2 bases from V and 0 bases from J, with 19 bases between.

CDR3 bases: TGTGCCAGCAGTTTTGGAGTAGGAAATCAGCCCCAGCATTTT. Residues: CASSFGVGNQPQHF. The chain employs TRBV12-3 or TRBV12-4 and TRBJ1-5; D gene uncertain. Trimming shortened V by 3 bases and J by 4 bases, and 10 bases separated the two germline ends. The CDR3 totals 14 residues.

The CDR3 coding sequence is TGTGCCAGCAGTTCCCTAGAGGGCAGGGCCCAAGAGACCCAGTACTTC. Amino acid sequence: CASSSLEGRAQETQYF. The chain links TRBV27 to TRBJ2-5, with D perhaps assigned TRBD1 or TRBD2 (5 bases each). Germline CDR1 is MNHEY and CDR2 is SMNVEV (reference sequence). The V end was cut by 4 bases, the J end by 1 base, with 16 bases between. The CDR3 runs 16 residues.

CDR3 bases: TGCGCCAGCAGCCCGCCGGCAGGGGGGAACACTGAAGCTTTCTTT. It specifies CASSPPAGGNTEAFF. This chain connects TRBV5-1 to TRBJ1-1; 7 positions agree with TRBD1. Germline CDR1 and CDR2: SGHRS and YFSETQ. This CDR3 contains 15 residues. The J segment lost 1 base and the V segment lost 4 bases, leaving 7 bases of the junction unmatched.

This chain connects TRBV20-1 to TRBJ1-5, with 10 bases matching TRBD1. The germline V gene has CDR1 DFQATT and CDR2 SNEGSKA (reference sequence). V gave up 5 bases and J gave up 0 bases; unmatched junction bases: 10. The CDR3 sequence is 17 residues long. The CDR3 is CSAPGQGGSYSNQPQHF. DNA for the CDR3: TGCAGTGCTCCTGGACAGGGGGGGTCATATAGCAATCAGCCCCAGCATTTT.

About this clonotype itself: One junction end disagrees with the germline gene, perhaps due to a read error. V and J are TRBV29-1 and TRBJ2-5; 7 bases align to TRBD2. The CDR3 runs to 13 residues. The germline V gene has CDR1 SQVTM and CDR2 ANQGSEA. Here the CDR3 DNA reads TGCAGCGTTGCGAAATACGCGGGAGAGACCCGGTACTTC. Translating it yields CSVAKYAGETRYF.

The chain has TRBV2 and TRBJ2-5, with no clear D. The CDR3 has 16 amino acids. Germline V gives CDR1 SNHLY, CDR2 FYNNEI. With 0 bases removed from V and 6 bases from J, the gap between germline ends came to 17 bases. This CDR3 reads CASSEAVGYEAKTQYF. CDR3 in DNA: TGTGCCAGCAGTGAAGCGGTTGGGTATGAAGCTAAGACCCAGTACTTC.

The rearrangement links TRBV24-1 to TRBJ2-1; 7 bases map to TRBD1. The CDR3 extends over 16 amino acids. The V gene end was trimmed by 4 bases and the J gene end by 4 bases; junction bases not matched to a gene: 9. Germline V gives CDR1 KGHDR, CDR2 SFDVKD. Written as DNA, the CDR3 is TGTGCCACCAGTGACTCCGGGACAGCCCCTTACAATGAGCAGTTCTTC. Translating it yields CATSDSGTAPYNEQFF.

The J gene is TRBJ2-5, the V gene TRBV18; 12 bases match TRBD1. The end of the DNA is better explained by TRBJ2-7, so the J call may be wrong. The CDR3 is 14 residues long. In germline, CDR1 is KGHSH, CDR2 LQKENI. CDR3 DNA sequence: TGTGCCAGCTCGTCCGGGACAGGGGGCGCCGAGCAGTACTTC. This sequence encodes CASSSGTGGAEQYF.

The J gene is TRBJ1-5, the V gene TRBV20-1; D remains unclear. Germline V gives CDR1 DFQATT, CDR2 SNEGSKA (reference sequence). The V end was cut by 6 bases, the J end by 3 bases, with 15 bases between. CDR3 size: 14 residues. CDR3 loop: CSANRDFDNQPQHF. In DNA, the CDR3 is TGCAGTGCCAACCGGGATTTTGACAATCAGCCCCAGCATTTT.

This chain connects TRBV28 to TRBJ2-7; 7 nucleotides agree with TRBD2. This CDR3 region has 14 residues. CDR1 and CDR2 (germline): MDHEN, SYDVKM. The V gene end was trimmed by 7 bases and the J gene end by 0 bases; junction bases not matched to a gene: 6. CDR3 nucleotide sequence: TGTGCCAGCACCTTGGGACTAACCTCCTACGAGCAGTACTTC. This sequence encodes CASTLGLTSYEQYF.

The V gene is TRBV5-1, the J gene TRBJ2-7; 8 nucleotides match TRBD2. CDR3 length: 18 amino acids. The V gene's germline CDR1 is SGHRS and CDR2 YFSETQ. Unmatched junction bases numbered 20, after V lost 2 bases and J lost 7 bases. Here the CDR3 reads CASSFFGPTGTRFHEQYF. The DNA of the CDR3 is TGCGCCAGCAGCTTTTTCGGCCCCACCGGGACTAGATTTCATGAGCAGTACTTC.

The J gene is TRBJ1-2, the V gene TRBV10-3, with D possibly matching TRBD1 (6 bases). V dropped 0 bases and J dropped 2 bases, with 10 bases sitting between them. The CDR3 is 15 residues long. Germline V gene lookup returns CDR1 ENHRY and CDR2 SYGVKD. CDR3 bases: TGTGCCATCAGTGAGTCACCAGGGGAGAACTATGGCTACACCTTC. It encodes CAISESPGENYGYTF.

CDR3 DNA: TGTGCCAGCAGCGGGAGAACAGGGGCGACCCCCTATGGCTACACCTTC. Protein: CASSGRTGATPYGYTF. J is TRBJ1-2 and V is TRBV9; 7 nucleotides match TRBD1. This CDR3 comprises 16 residues. V shed 3 bases and J 4 bases; nucleotides not matched to a gene: 12. CDR1 SGDLS and CDR2 YYNGEE come from the germline V gene.

This chain's CDR3 is CASSFWTSGSSYEQYF. The DNA for the CDR3 is TGTGCCAGCAGCTTTTGGACTAGCGGGAGCTCCTACGAGCAGTACTTC. The chain uses TRBV5-5 and TRBJ2-7, with 13 bases identical to TRBD2. The V gene end was trimmed by 2 bases and the J gene end by 0 bases; junction bases not matched to a gene: 2. Germline lookup yields CDR1 SGHKS and CDR2 YYEKEE (reference sequence). The length of the CDR3 is 16 residues.

The CDR3 DNA sequence: TGTGCCTGTTGGGGGAGCACAGATACGCAGTATTTT. It codes for CACWGSTDTQYF. This chain links TRBV27 with TRBJ2-3; perhaps D is TRBD1 or TRBD2 (5 bases each). Germline CDR1 and CDR2: MNHEY and SMNVEV (reference sequence). Trimming removed 11 bases at V and 0 bases at J, with 9 bases between. The CDR3 consists of 12 residues.

The chain has TRBV12-3 or TRBV12-4 and TRBJ2-1, with 12 positions matching TRBD2. The J segment lost 10 bases and the V segment lost 7 bases, leaving 11 bases of the junction unmatched. This CDR3 spans 15 amino acids. This CDR3 is CASTFGASGGDEQFF. In DNA, the CDR3 is TGTGCCAGCACCTTTGGTGCTAGCGGGGGGGACGAGCAGTTCTTC.

V gene TRBV7-3 combines with J gene TRBJ1-2; 9 bases are a match to TRBD1. Germline CDR1 is SGHTA and CDR2 is FQGTGA. J gave up 4 bases and V 5 bases, and 8 bases lay outside the gene matches. The CDR3 sequence is 15 residues long. The CDR3 loop reads CASSPETGGGYGYTF. DNA for the CDR3: TGTGCCAGCAGCCCGGAAACAGGGGGCGGCTATGGCTACACCTTC.

The chain links TRBV20-1 to TRBJ2-7, with 12 bases matching TRBD1. The V gene end was trimmed by 0 bases and the J gene end by 2 bases; junction bases not matched to a gene: 5. Per germline, CDR1 DFQATT and CDR2 SNEGSKA (reference sequence). The CDR3 runs 16 residues. CDR3 sequence reads: CSARDAGTGGAYEQYF. The CDR3 DNA reads as TGCAGTGCTAGAGATGCCGGGACAGGGGGCGCCTACGAGCAGTACTTC.

This clonotype was seen a handful of times. This chain links TRBV7-2 with TRBJ2-5, with D uncertain. Per the germline V gene, CDR1 is SGHTA and CDR2 is FQGNSA. The germline V and J ends were trimmed by 3 bases and 2 bases, with 10 bases remaining between them. The CDR3 is made up of 14 amino acids. The DNA of the CDR3 is TGTGCCAGCAGCTTCCTCACACTGCAAGAGACCCAGTACTTC. This gives the protein CASSFLTLQETQYF.

The chain joins TRBV6-5 to TRBJ1-5; 8 bases fit TRBD1. CDR3 length equals 15 residues. With 6 bases clipped from V and 2 bases from J, the junction kept 6 bases outside the gene matches. Looked up from germline, CDR1 is MNHEY and CDR2 is SVGAGI. DNA of the CDR3: TGTGCCAGCAGGGGGGGGACAGGCCGCAATCAGCCCCAGCATTTT. Its protein product is CASRGGTGRNQPQHF.